The entry below describes one T cell receptor (beta chain). Its antigen remains unidentified. Per-base qualities were not stored, and no clone one base away is much larger. The immunoSEQ Assay, a bias-controlled multiplex PCR, was used to amplify TCRbeta CDR3 regions from genomic DNA. The authors' analysis ran thus. Nucleated cell counts per sample were estimated from amplification of reference gene primers within the assay. To quantify the absolute abundance of each unique TCRbeta CDR3 rearrangement, sequence reads were collapsed and filtered. Productive Simpson clonality was computed per sample as the square root of Simpson's diversity index over productive rearrangements. The table was pulled from immuneACCESS by TCRdb, which kept in-frame rearrangements only. Such tables lose some clones; where checked, under half of the loss comes from unresolved V genes, and the rest has no known cause. V, J and clone size derive from that table, while D and trimming were established from the DNA sequence. The table for this sample lists roughly 60,000 clones; approximately 80% of them were counted only once. The ten largest clones add up to roughly 10% of the sample.

In Seattle, one collaborating source enrolled patients while the infection was active and tracked those patients longitudinally over the course of disease. Collaborating institutions collected whole blood in K2EDTA tubes following their own protocols. For TCRbeta analysis, collaborators shipped samples in one of three forms: frozen whole blood, isolated PBMCs, or DNA extracted from either of those sample types. This specimen belongs to a study of blood T cell repertoires in COVID-19 (dated by TCRdb to about 2020). General notes on the study: Samples from collaborators originated in the United States, Italy and Spain and spanned both the acute and convalescent phases of COVID-19. Where HLA class I and class II types were available, the types were taken from metadata supplied by the sample provider, not from assay-based typing. The repertoires were released in a freely available public database intended as a resource for research on the immune response to SARS-CoV-2. The dataset comprised deeply sampled blood TCRbeta repertoires from subjects exposed to, actively infected with, or recovered from COVID-19. The samples were drawn from two sources: the first 160 participants of the ongoing ImmuneRACE study, and some 1,300 subjects contributed by 6 global collaborators. Nearly every sample came with metadata listing a de-identified subject ID, COVID-19 status, age in years and sex. The prospective study material was composed of cDNA or gDNA derived from T cells, B-cell-depleted T cells, or PBMCs. The study at large found these results: The amount of clinical and demographic metadata varied by source and participant and was provided uncurated.

V is cut back by 3 bases and J by 9 bases, with 3 bases in the junction unmatched. The CDR3 spans 12 residues, from the cysteine through the phenylalanine. The only DNA kept is the CDR3, 36 bases in frame from the first base. According to the germline V gene, CDR1 reads SGHDN and CDR2 reads FVKESK. The sequenced material came from peripheral blood. In this chain, TRBV14 is recombined with TRBJ1-1; TRBD1 agrees with 8 junctional bases. The sequence came from a man aged 30 to 39 with COVID-19, enrolled during active disease. The DNA sequence reads TGTGCCAGCAGCCACAGGACAGGGCAAGCTTTCTTT. It codes for CASSHRTGQAFF.